Listed below are T cell receptor beta chains from one sample, sequenced in a study of T cells in Graves' hyperthyroidism and ophthalmopathy. From the multiplex PCR reads, TCRdb called clonotypes with MiXCR, one entry per CDR3 protein. The data contain 300,000 to 400,000 distinct CDR3 sequences, about 12% of them seen just once; the ten biggest clones take up roughly 9.2%. The source material was blood. The source of these receptors is a woman between 18 and 29 years old with Graves' hyperthyroidism. The CDR3 runs from the conserved cysteine through the conserved F or W. The D gene is left open where the match is weak. Size is omitted from some rows. Given values are once, few, many or a class for expanded clones.

size: few
J: TRBJ2-5
D: TRBD2
V: TRBV25-1
DNA: TGTGCCAGCAGTGGGCACAGAGGACTAGCGGGAGGACTTACCCAAGAGACCCAGTACTTC
CDR3: CASSGHRGLAGGLTQETQYF

size: many
J: TRBJ1-2
D: TRBD1
V: TRBV28
DNA: TGTGCCAGCAGCCTGGGGCAGGGGGCTAGGGGGGTCTATGGCTACACCTTC
CDR3: CASSLGQGARGVYGYTF

size: many
J: TRBJ2-5
D: TRBD2
V: TRBV20-1
DNA: TGCAGTGCTTCTTCTAGCGGGGGGACCCAAGAGACCCAGTACTTC
CDR3: CSASSSGGTQETQYF

size: many
J: TRBJ1-2
D: NA
V: TRBV15
DNA: TGTGCCACCAGCAGAGGGGCACCTAACTATGGCTACACCTTC
CDR3: CATSRGAPNYGYTF

size: many
J: TRBJ2-2
D: NA
V: TRBV7-6
DNA: TGTGCCAGCAGCTTAGTTTCGGGGCCTAACACCGGGGAGCTGTTTTTT
CDR3: CASSLVSGPNTGELFF

size: NA
J: TRBJ1-2
D: NA
V: TRBV4-3
DNA: TGCGCCAGCAGCCAAGATTCGGGTGGCTATGGCTACACCTTC
CDR3: CASSQDSGGYGYTF

size: NA
J: TRBJ1-2
D: NA
V: TRBV19
DNA: TGTGCCAGTAGTCCCCGGTCGACCTATGGCTACACCTTC
CDR3: CASSPRSTYGYTF

size: few
J: TRBJ1-2
D: NA
V: TRBV19
DNA: TGTGCCAGTACCGTAACTGGGACCTATGGCTACACCTTC
CDR3: CASTVTGTYGYTF

size: few
J: TRBJ2-3
D: TRBD1
V: TRBV6-2/TRBV6-3
DNA: TGTGCCACCGAGGACAGGGGCGCGGATACGCAGTATTTT
CDR3: CATEDRGADTQYF

size: NA
J: TRBJ2-6
D: NA
V: TRBV19
DNA: TGTGCCAGTAGTACGGCCCGCGGCGCGTCATCTGGGGCCAACGTCCTGACTTTC
CDR3: CASSTARGASSGANVLTF

size: NA
J: TRBJ2-1
D: NA
V: TRBV5-1
DNA: TGCGCCAGCAGCCCGAATCGCGACCTACGAACATACAATGAGCAGTTCTTC
CDR3: CASSPNRDLRTYNEQFF

size: many
J: TRBJ1-1
D: TRBD1
V: TRBV27
DNA: TGTGCCAGCAGTCCAGCCTACAGGGGGAAAACTGAAGCTTTCTTT
CDR3: CASSPAYRGKTEAFF

size: many
J: TRBJ2-7
D: NA
V: TRBV6-1
DNA: TGTGCCAGCATCCCCCCCGGGTCCTTCTACGAGCAGTACTTC
CDR3: CASIPPGSFYEQYF

size: many
J: TRBJ1-5
D: NA
V: TRBV20-1
DNA: TGCAGTGCTAGAGATTGGGGATTTAGCAATCAGCCCCAGCATTTT
CDR3: CSARDWGFSNQPQHF

size: many
J: TRBJ1-4
D: NA
V: TRBV12-3/TRBV12-4
DNA: TGTGCCAGCAGTGTACGGGACACGGAGACCCTTAATGAAAAACTGTTTTTT
CDR3: CASSVRDTETLNEKLFF

size: NA
J: TRBJ1-3
D: NA
V: TRBV4-3
DNA: TGCGCCAGCAGCCAAGATCAGGGGCCTGGAAACACCATATATTTT
CDR3: CASSQDQGPGNTIYF

size: many
J: TRBJ2-1
D: TRBD2
V: TRBV28
DNA: TGTGCCAGCAGTTTCCCCCTCTATACTAGCGGGAGCTACAATGAGCAGTTCTTC
CDR3: CASSFPLYTSGSYNEQFF

size: many
J: TRBJ2-7
D: NA
V: TRBV6-1
DNA: TGTGCCAGCAGTGAAACCCTAGACGTATACGAGCAGTACTTC
CDR3: CASSETLDVYEQYF

size: many
J: TRBJ1-1
D: NA
V: TRBV15
DNA: TGTGCCACCAGCAGAGGGGACGAGGTTAATCGGGCTTTCTTT
CDR3: CATSRGDEVNRAFF

size: NA
J: TRBJ2-1
D: NA
V: TRBV6-2/TRBV6-3
DNA: TGTGCCAGCAGTTACATGGTGTACAATGAGCAGTTCTTC
CDR3: CASSYMVYNEQFF

size: many
J: TRBJ1-5
D: NA
V: TRBV12-3/TRBV12-4
DNA: TGTGCCAGCAGTTTAGGTGGACATAGCAATCAGCCCCAGCATTTT
CDR3: CASSLGGHSNQPQHF

size: few
J: TRBJ2-3
D: NA
V: TRBV4-1
DNA: TGCGCCAGCAGCAAACAGGGAACAGATACGCAGTATTTT
CDR3: CASSKQGTDTQYF

size: many
J: TRBJ2-5
D: NA
V: TRBV15
DNA: TGTGCCACCAGCAGAGATTGGGGAGGGGGGGAGACCCAGTACTTC
CDR3: CATSRDWGGGETQYF

size: few
J: TRBJ2-3
D: NA
V: TRBV7-2
DNA: TGTGCCAGCAGCTTAGCGGTTGGCGATACGCAGTATTTT
CDR3: CASSLAVGDTQYF

size: many
J: TRBJ1-1
D: NA
V: TRBV18
DNA: TGTGCCAGCTCACCTCTGGGGTCTGCTGAAGCTTTCTTT
CDR3: CASSPLGSAEAFF

size: many
J: TRBJ1-1
D: NA
V: TRBV28
DNA: TGTGCCAGCAGTTTATGGAGGTTGGGCACTGAAGCTTTCTTT
CDR3: CASSLWRLGTEAFF

size: few
J: TRBJ1-1
D: NA
V: TRBV29-1
DNA: TGCAGCGTTGCCCAGCAGGAGGGTATGAACACTGAAGCTTTCTTT
CDR3: CSVAQQEGMNTEAFF

size: many
J: TRBJ2-7
D: NA
V: TRBV11-1
DNA: TGTGCCAGCAGCTCAGGGGACGAGCAGTACTTC
CDR3: CASSSGDEQYF

size: few
J: TRBJ2-7
D: NA
V: TRBV19
DNA: TGTACCAGTAGTGAACAGGGTTCCTACGAGCAGTACTTC
CDR3: CTSSEQGSYEQYF

size: few
J: TRBJ1-2
D: NA
V: TRBV6-2/TRBV6-3
DNA: TGTGCCAGAGTGGGTGACTATGGCTACACCTTC
CDR3: CARVGDYGYTF

size: many
J: TRBJ2-3
D: TRBD2
V: TRBV19
DNA: TGTGCCAGTGGAACCCTAGCGGGAGGCACAGATACGCAGTATTTT
CDR3: CASGTLAGGTDTQYF

size: many
J: TRBJ1-5
D: TRBD1
V: TRBV20-1
DNA: TGCAGTGCCTCGGACAGGGTTAGCAATCAGCCCCAGCATTTT
CDR3: CSASDRVSNQPQHF